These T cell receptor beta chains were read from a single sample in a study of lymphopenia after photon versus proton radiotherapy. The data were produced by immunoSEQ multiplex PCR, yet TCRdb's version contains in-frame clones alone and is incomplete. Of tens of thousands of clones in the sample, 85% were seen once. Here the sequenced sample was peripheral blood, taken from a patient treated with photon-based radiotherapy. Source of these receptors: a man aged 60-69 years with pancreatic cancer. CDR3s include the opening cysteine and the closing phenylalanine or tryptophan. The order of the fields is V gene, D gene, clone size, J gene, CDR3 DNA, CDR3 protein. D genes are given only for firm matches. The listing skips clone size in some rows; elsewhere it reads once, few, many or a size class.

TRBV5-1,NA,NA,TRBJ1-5,TGCGCCAGCAGCAAACAGCCTAATCAGCCCCAGCATTTT,CASSKQPNQPQHF
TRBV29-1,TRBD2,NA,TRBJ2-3,TGCAGCGTTGAAAGTGGACGCGGGGGTGGCACAGATACGCAGTATTTT,CSVESGRGGGTDTQYF
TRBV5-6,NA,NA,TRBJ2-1,TGTGCCAGCAGCTTGGCGGGGAAATTGAATGAGCAGTTCTTC,CASSLAGKLNEQFF
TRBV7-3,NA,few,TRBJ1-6,TGTGCCAGCAGCGCAACAGGGCTGGATTCACCCCTCCACTTT,CASSATGLDSPLHF
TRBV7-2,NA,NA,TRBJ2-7,TGTGCCAGCAGCTTAGGAGCTACCGGTTCGACCTACGAGCAGTACTTC,CASSLGATGSTYEQYF
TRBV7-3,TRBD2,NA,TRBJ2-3,TGTGCCAGCAGCTTAATTAGCGGGGGCACAGATACGCAGTATTTT,CASSLISGGTDTQYF
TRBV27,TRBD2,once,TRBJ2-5,TGTGCCAGCCGTATGGGACTAGCGGGGGGTGAAGAGACCCAGTACTTC,CASRMGLAGGEETQYF
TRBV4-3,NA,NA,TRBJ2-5,TGCGCCAGCAGCCAAGCGGTGGGGGGGCTGCAAGAGACCCAGTACTTC,CASSQAVGGLQETQYF
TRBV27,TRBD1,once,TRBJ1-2,TGTACCAGCAGTTCCTCCTCACAGGGGGCGCGATATGGCTACACCTTC,CTSSSSSQGARYGYTF
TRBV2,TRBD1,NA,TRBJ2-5,TGTGCCAGCAGTGCCGGGACAGGGATGGTAGAGACCCAGTACTTC,CASSAGTGMVETQYF
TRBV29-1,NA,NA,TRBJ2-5,TGCAGCGTTGCGTCCACGGAGACCCAGTACTTC,CSVASTETQYF
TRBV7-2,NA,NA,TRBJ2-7,TGTGCCAGCAGCCATGCGGAGGGTAACGAGCAGTACTTC,CASSHAEGNEQYF
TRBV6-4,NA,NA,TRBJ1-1,TGTGCCAGCAGTGACTCCGGGCCCGGAACCGAAGTGGAAGAGGCTTTCTTT,CASSDSGPGTEVEEAFF
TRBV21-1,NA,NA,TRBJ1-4,TGTGCCAGCAGCAAAGCTAACCCCCCCCAGGGAGCAACTAATGAAAAACTGTTTTTT,CASSKANPPQGATNEKLFF
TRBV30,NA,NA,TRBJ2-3,TGTGCCTGGAGTGGTTTACATCTGGCATGGGGCGCAGATACGCAGTATTTT,CAWSGLHLAWGADTQYF
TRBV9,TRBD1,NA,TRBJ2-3,TGTGCCAGCAGCGAAGGGACAGGGAGGGCAGATACGCAGTATTTT,CASSEGTGRADTQYF
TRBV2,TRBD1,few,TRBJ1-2,TGTGCCACCATAACCACAGGGGCGGGAGGCTACACCTTC,CATITTGAGGYTF
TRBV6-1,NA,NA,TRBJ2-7,TGTGCCAGCAGTGACATCCGTGCCTACGAGCAGTACTTC,CASSDIRAYEQYF
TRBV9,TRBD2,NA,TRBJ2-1,TGTGCCAGCAGCACTGGCGGGAGCTCCTACAATGAGCAGTTCTTC,CASSTGGSSYNEQFF
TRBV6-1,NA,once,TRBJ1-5,TGTGCCAGCAGTGTATCTTCAGGGGATAGCAATCAGCCCCAGCATTTT,CASSVSSGDSNQPQHF
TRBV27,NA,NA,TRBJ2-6,TGTGCCAGCCAGACTTTTGGGGTTGGGGCCAACGTCCTGACTTTC,CASQTFGVGANVLTF
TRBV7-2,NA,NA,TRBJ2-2,TGTGCCAGCAGCTTAGCCAGTAGTAGCACCGGGGAGCTGTTTTTT,CASSLASSSTGELFF
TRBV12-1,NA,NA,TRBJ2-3,TGTGCCAGCAGCAAGATTCACCGGGGACCTCACATGGATACGCAGTATTTT,CASSKIHRGPHMDTQYF
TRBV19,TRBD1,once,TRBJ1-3,TGTGCCAGTAGCAGACTGGTAGCCGGGACAGGTCTTGGAAACACCATATATTTT,CASSRLVAGTGLGNTIYF
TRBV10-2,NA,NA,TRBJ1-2,TGCGCCACGTTTACTTTGGGGGCTCGAGGAAACATGGCTGAGGGCTACACCTTC,CATFTLGARGNMAEGYTF
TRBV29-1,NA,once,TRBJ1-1,TGCAGCGTTACCAACAGGGCGAACACTGAAGCTTTCTTT,CSVTNRANTEAFF
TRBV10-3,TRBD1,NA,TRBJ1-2,TGTGCCATCAATCCAGGGGGACGAGCTAACTATGGCTACACCTTC,CAINPGGRANYGYTF
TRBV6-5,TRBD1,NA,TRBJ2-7,TGTGCCAGCAGTTCGGACAGGGGGAGCTCCTACGAGCAGTACTTC,CASSSDRGSSYEQYF
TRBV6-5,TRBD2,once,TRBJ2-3,TGTGCCAGCAGTTCCCCAGCGGGGGGCCGGTCCGATACGCAGTATTTT,CASSSPAGGRSDTQYF
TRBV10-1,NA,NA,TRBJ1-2,TGCGCCAGCAGTGAGTCGCCGGCTTGCGGGAGTTACCGTGGAGCAGATTATCGGAGCTATGGCTACACCTTC,CASSESPACGSYRGADYRSYGYTF
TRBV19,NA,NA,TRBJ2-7,TGTGCCAGTAGTGACGCAGGCTCCTACGAGCAGTACTTC,CASSDAGSYEQYF